These 28 T cell receptor beta chains originate from one sample sequenced in a study of shared clonotypes between healthy human individuals. TCRdb's copy holds only in-frame clones and misses some; the assay was immunoSEQ multiplex PCR. The repertoire holds millions of clones, roughly 91% seen once, with about 1.5% in the top ten. Naive CD8 cells comprised CD45RO-negative, CCR7-positively selected cells, excluding terminally differentiated effector memory CD45RA+ cells. Material for sequencing was naive CD8+ T cells from PBMCs. Receptors were obtained from a man younger than 35 in good health. Some clones in this sample may be carry-over from other donors' samples.

J is TRBJ2-7 and V is TRBV7-9; D may correspond to TRBD1 or TRBD2 (5 bases each). V gave up 5 bases and J gave up 4 bases, with 12 bases separating them. The CDR3 extends over 13 amino acids. The germline V gene has CDR1 SEHNR and CDR2 FQNEAQ (reference sequence). As DNA, the CDR3 is TGTGCCAGCAGCCGAACTGGGACGTACGAGCAGTACTTC. Residues: CASSRTGTYEQYF.

V usage is TRBV9 and J usage is TRBJ2-2, with TRBD2 matching over 11 bases. The CDR3 sequence is 15 residues long. J gave up 6 bases and V 5 bases, and 6 bases lay outside the gene matches. Germline CDR1 is SGDLS and CDR2 is YYNGEE. The DNA for the CDR3 is TGTGCCAGCAGGGGAGATAGCGGGAGGGCCGGGGAGCTGTTTTTT. This translates into CASRGDSGRAGELFF.

The chain recombines TRBV7-9 with TRBJ2-7; perhaps TRBD2 as D (5 bases). V shed 4 bases and J shed 2 bases, with 9 bases lying between them. This CDR3 contains 13 residues. The V gene's germline CDR1 is SEHNR and CDR2 FQNEAQ (reference sequence). CDR3 DNA: TGTGCCAGCAGCTCCGGGGAGACCTACGAGCAGTACTTC. Residues: CASSSGETYEQYF.

V is TRBV10-3 and J is TRBJ2-2; D remains ambiguous. The V gene lost 0 bases and the J gene lost 6 bases, with 17 bases spanning the gap. From germline, CDR1 is ENHRY and CDR2 SYGVKD. CDR3 length equals 17 residues. The DNA for the CDR3 is TGTGCCATCAGTGAGTCGAGGTCCCTCGATGGCGCCGGGGAGCTGTTTTTT. Translation gives CAISESRSLDGAGELFF.

This clone occurred once. J is TRBJ1-2 and V is TRBV5-1; D possibly corresponds to TRBD1 (6 bases). Germline V gene data show CDR1 as SGHRS and CDR2 as YFSETQ. V shed 7 bases and J shed 4 bases, with 17 bases lying between them. The length of the CDR3 is 14 residues. The CDR3 loop is CASGPQGIFYGYTF. In DNA, the CDR3 is TGCGCCAGCGGACCTCAGGGGATTTTCTATGGCTACACCTTC. Looking up the rest from reference TRBV5-1 and TRBJ1-2 gives the full variable domain: KAGVTQTPRYLIKTRGQQVTLSCSPISGHRSVSWYQQTPGQGLQFLFEYFSETQRNKGNFPGRFSGRQFSNSRSEMNVSTLELGDSALYLCASGPQGIFYGYTFGSGTRLTVV.

The genes are TRBV9 and TRBJ1-1; D gene unclear. Germline assignment: CDR1 SGDLS and CDR2 YYNGEE. The CDR3 totals 12 residues. Trimming took 4 bases from V and 1 from J, leaving 5 bases between them. CDR3 bases: TGTGCCAGCAGCCCCACGAACACTGAAGCTTTCTTT. It encodes CASSPTNTEAFF.

CDR3 DNA sequence: TGTGCCAGCAGCTTAGGGGTTGTGGTGGAGGGGGCGAGTGATGGCTACACCTTC. Translation gives CASSLGVVVEGASDGYTF. The chain is built from TRBV7-9 and TRBJ1-2, with 7 bases aligning to TRBD1. The length of the CDR3 is 18 residues. Germline loops: CDR1 SEHNR, CDR2 FQNEAQ (reference sequence). J was trimmed by 6 bases and V by 1 base; bases with no gene match: 17.

The chain carries TRBV11-2 and TRBJ1-2, with 7 bases matching TRBD1. CDR3 length: 14 residues. Germline CDR1 SGHAT, CDR2 FQNNGV. The ends lost 2 bases at V and 6 bases at J; junction bases unmatched: 6. CDR3 region: CASSLIGRGDGYTF. The DNA of the CDR3 is TGTGCCAGCAGCTTAATCGGCAGGGGGGATGGCTACACCTTC.

The chain couples TRBV6-5 to TRBJ1-2, with D possibly matching TRBD1 (5 bases). With 6 bases removed from V and 8 bases from J, the gap between germline ends came to 16 bases. The CDR3 spans 13 residues. CDR1 is MNHEY and CDR2 is SVGAGI in the germline V gene. CDR3 amino acids: CASSQVPGYGYTF. In DNA form, the CDR3 reads TGTGCCAGCAGCCAGGTACCAGGGTACGGCTACACCTTC.

This rearrangement joins TRBV4-2 to TRBJ2-5; D is possibly TRBD1 or TRBD2 (5 bases each). Germline values: CDR1 LGHNA, CDR2 YNFKEQ. There are 19 residues in the CDR3. The V and J ends lost 1 base and 5 bases respectively, with 26 bases between them. This chain's CDR3 is CASSQVPLAAVGPQETQYF. In nucleotides, the CDR3 is TGTGCCAGCAGCCAAGTCCCGCTAGCCGCGGTGGGACCACAGGAGACCCAGTACTTC.

The gene calls are TRBV15 and TRBJ2-7, with unresolved D. The CDR3 has 16 amino acids. V was cut by 1 base and J by 1 base, with 14 bases left in between. The V gene's germline CDR1 is LNHNV and CDR2 YYDKDF (reference sequence). This CDR3 reads CATSRGASDGSYEQYF. Here the CDR3 DNA reads TGTGCCACCAGCAGAGGGGCGTCGGACGGTTCCTACGAGCAGTACTTC. The variable domain in full, with the rest retrieved from reference TRBV15 and TRBJ2-7, is DAMVIQNPRYQVTQFGKPVTLSCSQTLNHNVMYWYQQKSSQAPKLLFHYYDKDFNNEADTPDNFQSRRPNTSFCFLDIRSPGLGDTAMYLCATSRGASDGSYEQYFGPGTRLTVT.

This clone was counted a single time. Different DNA sequences within this sample yield the same CDR3. The chain couples TRBV7-9 to TRBJ2-7; 13 bases align to TRBD2. Germline V lookup: CDR1 SEHNR, CDR2 FQNEAQ (reference sequence). The V segment lost 5 bases and the J segment 0 bases; nucleotides outside the gene matches: 4. This CDR3 comprises 16 residues. The DNA for the CDR3 is TGTGCCAGCAGCACCGGGACTAGCGGGATCTCCTACGAGCAGTACTTC. It specifies CASSTGTSGISYEQYF.

J is TRBJ2-5 and V is TRBV19, with 12 bases that match TRBD2. Losses at the gene ends were 0 bases for V and 7 bases for J; bases not matched to a gene: 9. Per germline, CDR1 LNHDA and CDR2 SQIVND (reference sequence). The CDR3 runs 17 residues. This chain's CDR3 is CASSIDSSSGRAATQYF. CDR3 DNA: TGTGCCAGTAGTATAGATTCGTCTAGCGGGAGGGCGGCGACCCAGTACTTC.

The rearrangement uses TRBV4-1 and TRBJ2-2, with 11 bases that match TRBD2. Germline loops: CDR1 MGHRA, CDR2 YSYEKL. J was trimmed by 5 bases and V by 6 bases; bases with no gene match: 14. There are 18 residues in the CDR3. The CDR3 DNA reads as TGCGCCAGCAGGCAGACGACTACTAGCGGGAGAAGGACCGGGGAGCTGTTTTTT. As protein: CASRQTTTSGRRTGELFF.

The chain uses TRBV27 and TRBJ2-1, with D possibly being TRBD2 (6 bases). This CDR3 spans 15 amino acids. With 6 bases removed from V and 4 bases from J, the gap between germline ends came to 16 bases. The germline V gene encodes CDR1 MNHEY and CDR2 SMNVEV (reference sequence). The CDR3, as DNA: TGTGCCAGCAGCACAGCGGGCGGGCCGTACAATGAGCAGTTCTTC. Translating it yields CASSTAGGPYNEQFF.

The chain employs TRBV7-2 and TRBJ2-5; perhaps TRBD2 as D (6 bases). V lost 7 bases, J lost 4 bases, and 22 bases lay in between. This CDR3 contains 16 residues. Germline V gene sequence: CDR1 SGHTA, CDR2 FQGNSA. The CDR3: CASIGNWAGFLETQYF. CDR3 bases: TGTGCCAGCATCGGTAACTGGGCGGGGTTTTTAGAGACCCAGTACTTC. Using reference TRBV7-2 and TRBJ2-5 for the parts outside the CDR3, the full variable domain is GAGVSQSPSNKVTEKGKDVELRCDPISGHTALYWYRQSLGQGLEFLIYFQGNSAPDKSGLPSDRFSAERTGGSVSTLTIQRTQQEDSAVYLCASIGNWAGFLETQYFGPGTRLLVL.

The chain has TRBV9 and TRBJ2-7; the D is unclear. The germline V gene encodes CDR1 SGDLS and CDR2 YYNGEE. V shed 4 bases and J shed 0 bases, with 11 bases lying between them. The CDR3 runs 14 residues. The CDR3 DNA follows: TGTGCCAGCAGCAGAGGAGAGAGCTCCTACGAGCAGTACTTC. Translation gives CASSRGESSYEQYF.

This chain connects TRBV19 to TRBJ2-1; TRBD2 aligns across 8 bases. The junction had 9 bases not matched to a gene; V was cut back by 7 bases and J by 4 bases. CDR1 and CDR2 from the germline V gene are LNHDA and SQIVND (reference sequence). The CDR3 sequence is 15 residues long. CDR3 in amino acids: CASTPLGGGYNEQFF. CDR3 sequence (DNA): TGTGCCAGTACCCCCCTCGGGGGGGGTTACAATGAGCAGTTCTTC.

This chain connects TRBV5-1 to TRBJ2-1; 10 bases line up with TRBD2. The germline CDR1 and CDR2 sequences are SGHRS and YFSETQ. V shed 0 bases, J shed 10 bases, and the junction held 10 bases outside the gene matches. The CDR3 length is 16 residues. CDR3 DNA sequence: TGCGCCAGCAGCTTGGGAGCTAGCGGGAGCGGGTGGGAGCAGTTCTTC. Translating it yields CASSLGASGSGWEQFF. Together with reference TRBV5-1 and TRBJ2-1, the CDR3 gives the full variable domain: KAGVTQTPRYLIKTRGQQVTLSCSPISGHRSVSWYQQTPGQGLQFLFEYFSETQRNKGNFPGRFSGRQFSNSRSEMNVSTLELGDSALYLCASSLGASGSGWEQFFGPGTRLTVL.

The rearrangement joins TRBV9 to TRBJ2-3; D gene ambiguous. Trimming pared 3 bases from V and 6 bases from J, leaving 14 bases between. Germline CDR1 SGDLS, CDR2 YYNGEE. The CDR3 totals 14 residues. Written as DNA, the CDR3 is TGTGCCAGCAGCGAGGGATCAGGCGCCGATACGCAGTATTTT. It encodes CASSEGSGADTQYF. Together with reference TRBV9 and TRBJ2-3, the CDR3 gives the full variable domain: DSGVTQTPKHLITATGQRVTLRCSPRSGDLSVYWYQQSLDQGLQFLIQYYNGEERAKGNILERFSAQQFPDLHSELNLSSLELGDSALYFCASSEGSGADTQYFGPGTRLTVL.

The CDR3 loop is CASSSPLGGLRSDTQYF. In DNA, the CDR3 is TGTGCCAGCAGCTCCCCACTTGGGGGTCTGCGAAGCGATACGCAGTATTTT. The chain links TRBV7-8 to TRBJ2-3; D assignment may be TRBD1 or TRBD2 (5 bases each). The CDR3 loop spans 17 amino acids. Trimming pared 4 bases from V and 6 bases from J, leaving 23 bases between. CDR1 and CDR2 from the germline V gene are SGHVS and FQNEAQ.

The CDR3 reads CASSLKREVGGSEQFF. The CDR3 region has the DNA TGTGCCAGCAGCTTAAAGCGCGAAGTAGGGGGCTCTGAGCAGTTCTTC. The gene calls are TRBV5-4 and TRBJ2-1; 7 bases map to TRBD1. The CDR3 is 16 residues long. Germline V CDR1 and CDR2: SGHNT, YYREEE (reference sequence). Losses at the gene ends were 2 bases for V and 9 bases for J; bases not matched to a gene: 14. Combining the CDR3 with reference TRBV5-4 and TRBJ2-1 gives the whole variable domain ETGVTQSPTHLIKTRGQQVTLRCSSQSGHNTVSWYQQALGQGPQFIFQYYREEENGRGNFPPRFSGLQFPNYSSELNVNALELDDSALYLCASSLKREVGGSEQFFGPGTRLTVL.

The chain carries TRBV6-1 and TRBJ2-7; D possibly corresponds to TRBD2 (5 bases). Between the trimmed V and J ends, which lost 2 bases and 4 bases, there was a span of 18 bases. The CDR3 has 16 amino acids. The germline V gene has CDR1 MNHNS and CDR2 SASEGT. The CDR3 nucleotides are TGTGCCAGCAGTGAAAACTCTTGGGCGGGCGTATACGAGCAGTACTTC. Translation gives CASSENSWAGVYEQYF.

A note on this clone: Within the sample, other DNA sequences also encode this same CDR3. The chain combines TRBV27 with TRBJ1-1; D is ambiguous. Trimming took off 7 bases at V and 5 bases at J, with 8 bases between the two ends. The germline gives CDR1 MNHEY, CDR2 SMNVEV (reference sequence). The CDR3 length is 11 residues. In nucleotides, the CDR3 is TGTGCCAGCACCCTAGGAACTGAAGCTTTCTTT. Encoded protein: CASTLGTEAFF.

This chain connects TRBV18 to TRBJ1-2, with 8 bases identical to TRBD1. V shed 3 bases and J 6 bases; nucleotides not matched to a gene: 3. The CDR3 extends over 13 amino acids. CDR1 and CDR2 (germline): KGHSH, LQKENI. CDR3 region: CASSPDRVDGYTF. DNA for the CDR3: TGTGCCAGCTCACCGGACAGGGTAGATGGCTACACCTTC.

The rearrangement joins TRBV7-2 to TRBJ1-5; D uncertain. Deletions cut 3 bases from V and 0 bases from J, with 9 bases between. The CDR3 length is 15 residues. Germline CDR1 reads SGHTA; CDR2 reads FQGNSA. CDR3 in DNA: TGTGCCAGCAGCTTCGGCGGGTTTAGCAATCAGCCCCAGCATTTT. This codes for CASSFGGFSNQPQHF.

V gene TRBV5-1 combines with J gene TRBJ2-1; D is unclear. This CDR3 region has 15 residues. Trimming removed 0 bases at V and 6 bases at J, with 13 bases between. The germline gives CDR1 SGHRS, CDR2 YFSETQ. CDR3: CASSLVVQVGNEQFF. For the CDR3, the DNA is TGCGCCAGCAGCTTGGTGGTCCAAGTGGGCAATGAGCAGTTCTTC.

This rearrangement joins TRBV7-9 to TRBJ2-3; tentative D call: TRBD1 (6 bases). The germline gives CDR1 SEHNR, CDR2 FQNEAQ (reference sequence). CDR3 length: 16 residues. V was clipped by 5 bases and J by 6 bases, with 21 bases between them. CDR3: CASSPPQGRRYDTQYF. The CDR3 DNA reads as TGTGCCAGCAGCCCACCACAGGGCCGACGGTACGATACGCAGTATTTT.